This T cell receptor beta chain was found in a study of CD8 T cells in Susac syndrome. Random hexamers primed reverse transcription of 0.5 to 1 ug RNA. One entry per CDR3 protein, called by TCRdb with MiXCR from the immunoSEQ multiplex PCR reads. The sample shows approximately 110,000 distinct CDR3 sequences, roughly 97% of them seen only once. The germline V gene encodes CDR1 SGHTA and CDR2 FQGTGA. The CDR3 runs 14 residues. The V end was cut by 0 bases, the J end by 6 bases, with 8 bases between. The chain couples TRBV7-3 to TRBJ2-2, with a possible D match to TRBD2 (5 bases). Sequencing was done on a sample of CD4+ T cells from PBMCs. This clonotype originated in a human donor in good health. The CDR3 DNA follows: TGTGCCAGCAGCTTAACAGGAGGCTCCGGGGAGCTGTTTTTT. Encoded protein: CASSLTGGSGELFF. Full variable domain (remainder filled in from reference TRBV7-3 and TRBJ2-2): GAGVSQTPSNKVTEKGKYVELRCDPISGHTALYWYRQSLGQGPEFLIYFQGTGAADDSGLPNDRFFAVRPEGSVSTLKIQRTERGDSAVYLCASSLTGGSGELFFGEGSRLTVL.